The T cell receptor beta chain described here comes from a study of T cell responses to AZD1222 COVID-19 vaccine. Study findings and constraints: Seropositive at baseline were only a handful of AZD1222 recipients. The donor group comprised mostly white British people and more females; the analysis possibly underestimated clonal diversity. Increases in Spike-specific TCR breadth and depth were seen after two AZD1222 doses.

Here immunoSEQ multiplex PCR was the method, and the copy in TCRdb shows in-frame clones only, minus some. Of about 140,000 clones listed, approximately 93% are singletons. Concerning this clone: The antigen is undetermined.

Looked up from germline, CDR1 is SGHNT and CDR2 is YYREEE (reference sequence). The V end lost 4 bases, the J end lost 0 bases, and 11 bases lay between the germline ends. The CDR3 is 14 residues long. This sequence joins TRBV5-4 and TRBJ2-7; either TRBD1 or TRBD2 may supply D (5 bases each). Source: peripheral blood, taken after recovery from COVID-19. This receptor was taken from an adult who had recovered from COVID-19. The CDR3 coding sequence is TGTGCCAGCAGCCGGAGGCAGGGCTCCTACGAGCAGTACTTC. Its translation is CASSRRQGSYEQYF. Combining the CDR3 with reference TRBV5-4 and TRBJ2-7 gives the whole variable domain ETGVTQSPTHLIKTRGQQVTLRCSSQSGHNTVSWYQQALGQGPQFIFQYYREEENGRGNFPPRFSGLQFPNYSSELNVNALELDDSALYLCASSRRQGSYEQYFGPGTRLTVT.